The rows below give T cell receptor beta chains drawn from one sample of a study of OX40 agonist ivuxolimab in advanced cancers. Using immunoSEQ multiplex PCR, the repertoire was profiled, and TCRdb retains in-frame clones only, with some absent. The table includes more than 95,000 clones, 85% to 95% detected once. The sequencing used CD4+ or CD8+ T cells sorted from blood, collected in a trial of the OX40 agonist ivuxolimab. The receptors shown here come from an adult with an advanced solid tumor such as melanoma, head and neck, liver or kidney cancer. The CDR3 runs from the conserved cysteine through the conserved F or W. D genes are given only for firm matches. Rows give clone size only sometimes, using once, few, many, or a class for an expanded clone.

15 TRBJ2-2 . TRBD2 TRBV9 TGTGCCAGCAGCGTAGCGGGAGGGCACACCGGGGAGCTGTTTTTT CASSVAGGHTGELFF
14 TRBJ1-1 . . TRBV5-1 TGCGCCAGCAGTCGGGCGACGGTGAACACTGAAGCTTTCTTT CASSRATVNTEAFF
11 TRBJ1-2 once . TRBV20-1 TGCAGTGCCCACCTTAACTATGGCTACACCTTC CSAHLNYGYTF
14 TRBJ2-5 . TRBD1 TRBV19 TGTGCCAGTAGTATAGTGGGACAGAGTGGGACCCAGTACTTC CASSIVGQSGTQYF
16 TRBJ2-7 once TRBD2 TRBV28 TGTGCCAGCAGTTCTCCTAGCGGGAGGTTCTCCTACGAGCAGTACTTC CASSSPSGRFSYEQYF
17 TRBJ1-4 . . TRBV7-2 TGTGCCAGCAGCCCCGAGGGGTGGGGGCACCCTAATGAAAAACTGTTTTTT CASSPEGWGHPNEKLFF
15 TRBJ1-1 . . TRBV7-9 TGTGCCAGCAGCCTTAGACTGGGGACGAACACTGAAGCTTTCTTT CASSLRLGTNTEAFF
17 TRBJ1-2 . . TRBV21-1 TGTGCCAGCAGCAAATCATCCGACCGCGACTACCCCTATGGCTACACCTTC CASSKSSDRDYPYGYTF
12 TRBJ2-7 once . TRBV7-3 TGTGCCAGCAGCTCGAGCTCCTACGAGCAGTACTTC CASSSSSYEQYF
14 TRBJ1-1 . TRBD1 TRBV14 TGTGCCAGCAGCCAAATCACAGGGGTCACTGAAGCTTTCTTT CASSQITGVTEAFF
13 TRBJ2-2 . . TRBV6-5 TGTGCCAGCAGTCAAGATGACACCGGGGAGCTGTTTTTT CASSQDDTGELFF
15 TRBJ1-3 . . TRBV9 TGTGCCAGCAGCCTCCAAGGGAGCTCTGGAAACACCATATATTTT CASSLQGSSGNTIYF
15 TRBJ2-7 . TRBD1 TRBV14 TGTGCCAGCAGCCGACCCGGGACAGGCCCCTACGAGCAGTACTTC CASSRPGTGPYEQYF
19 TRBJ2-7 . . TRBV5-1 TGCGCCAGCAGCATTGGGCAACAGACTATTAGGACAGTAGCCTACGAGCAGTACTTC CASSIGQQTIRTVAYEQYF
16 TRBJ2-1 . . TRBV6-1 TGTGCCAGCAGTGAAGGGGCAGGACTCCCCTACAATGAGCAGTTCTTC CASSEGAGLPYNEQFF
15 TRBJ2-3 . TRBD2 TRBV7-3 TGTGCCAGCAGCTCTACGGGAGGAGGCACAGATACGCAGTATTTT CASSSTGGGTDTQYF
14 TRBJ2-7 . . TRBV27 TGTGCCAGCGGGCGGGGTGCGGGGACGTACGAGCAGTACTTC CASGRGAGTYEQYF
17 TRBJ1-3 . . TRBV5-1 TGCGCCAGCAGCTTGGTTCCATTGGGCCTACCTGGAAACACCATATATTTT CASSLVPLGLPGNTIYF
14 TRBJ2-7 . . TRBV9 TGTGCCAGCAGCGTAGCAGGTATCTCCTACGAGCAGTACTTC CASSVAGISYEQYF
15 TRBJ2-7 . TRBD1 TRBV7-2 TGTGCCAGCAGCTTAGGATCGGGACAGACCTACGAGCAGTACTTC CASSLGSGQTYEQYF
14 TRBJ1-1 . . TRBV6-1 TGTGCCAGCAGACGCACAGCCATTACGGTAGAAGCTTTCTTT CASRRTAITVEAFF
15 TRBJ2-6 . . TRBV2 TGTGCCAGCAGCGTAGGGGGCTCTGGGGCCAACGTCCTGACTTTC CASSVGGSGANVLTF
15 TRBJ2-1 . . TRBV25-1 TGTGCCAGCAGTGAATATTCAGACTCGGCGGATGAGCAGTTCTTC CASSEYSDSADEQFF
13 TRBJ1-2 . . TRBV28 TGTGCCAGCAGTTTAGGGGGGGCGCTTGGCTACACCTTC CASSLGGALGYTF
13 TRBJ1-1 . . TRBV11-2 TGTGCCAGCAGCTTTGTGACGAACACTGAAGCTTTCTTT CASSFVTNTEAFF